This T cell receptor (beta chain) came from a study of HIV-infected patients and healthy controls. The V gene end was trimmed by 1 base and the J gene end by 7 bases; junction bases not matched to a gene: 3. Germline V lookup: CDR1 DFQATT, CDR2 SNEGSKA (reference sequence). This CDR3 region has 14 residues. Alpha and beta constant-region primers primed reverse transcription of around 550 ng RNA. Each of the alpha and beta chains got its own library through chain-specific third strand synthesis with indices. The library had 12-nucleotide molecular identifiers formed by two random hexamers joined together. TCRdb re-derived calls from the 5' RACE reads in MiXCR, one entry per CDR3 protein. The sample yields roughly 22,000 distinct CDR3 sequences, 8% to 10% seen once. All unsorted peripheral T cells were captured because whole blood was used without fractionation. This clonotype was counted ten times or more.

This sequence originates from an adult in good health. The chain has TRBV20-1 and TRBJ1-6, with TRBD1 matching over 8 bases. Material for sequencing was blood. CDR3 sequence: CSARARTGNSPLHF. CDR3 DNA: TGCAGTGCTAGAGCGCGGACAGGGAATTCACCCCTCCACTTT.